The 11 T cell receptor beta chains listed next were all sequenced from one sample in a study of neurological immune-mediated disorders. TCRdb itself ran the 5' RACE reads through MiXCR, one entry per CDR3 protein. Of about 25,000 distinct CDR3 sequences in the sample, over 6.5% were seen once. The sequenced sample was PBMCs. The receptors stem from a middle-aged woman in good health.

This clonotype was seen only a few times. This chain uses TRBV6-6 with TRBJ2-5; 9 bases map to TRBD2. The CDR3 spans 13 residues. J gave up 5 bases and V 5 bases, and 3 bases lay outside the gene matches. The germline V gene encodes CDR1 MNHNY and CDR2 SVGAGI (reference sequence). In DNA, the CDR3 is TGTGCCAGCAGTGGGACTAGCAGGGAGACCCAGTACTTC. Amino acid sequence: CASSGTSRETQYF.

The table lists this clonotype with many counts. This chain connects TRBV6-5 to TRBJ1-5; unclear D gene. Trimming shortened V by 2 bases and J by 13 bases, and 6 bases separated the two germline ends. This CDR3 region has 10 residues. The germline V gene encodes CDR1 MNHEY and CDR2 SVGAGI. DNA of the CDR3: TGTGCCAGCAGTTACCTAAGACAGCATTTT. This encodes CASSYLRQHF.

This clonotype was seen many times. The chain links TRBV20-1 to TRBJ2-7; D unresolved. CDR1 is DFQATT, CDR2 SNEGSKA, per germline (reference sequence). The ends were cut back, 6 bases at V and 5 bases at J, with 8 bases in the middle. CDR3 length equals 10 residues. CDR3 amino acids: CSAVWDEQYF. CDR3 coding DNA: TGCAGTGCCGTCTGGGACGAGCAGTACTTC.

This clonotype was picked up many times. The rearrangement joins TRBV5-1 to TRBJ2-7, with D perhaps matching TRBD1 or TRBD2 (6 bases each). The CDR3 has 15 residues. V was trimmed by 0 bases and J by 7 bases, leaving 17 bases between them. The germline CDR1 and CDR2 sequences are SGHRS and YFSETQ. This chain's CDR3 is CASSLEGGPGREQYF. Here the CDR3 DNA reads TGCGCCAGCAGCTTGGAAGGGGGGCCCGGAAGAGAGCAGTACTTC.

This clonotype has at least ten counts. The V and J genes are TRBV29-1 and TRBJ2-5, with 8 bases matching TRBD2. Unmatched junction bases numbered 1, after V lost 5 bases and J lost 2 bases. The CDR3 contains 12 residues. Germline CDR1 and CDR2: SQVTM and ANQGSEA. CDR3 in DNA: TGCAGCGTTACTAGCGGACAAGAGACCCAGTACTTC. Encoded protein: CSVTSGQETQYF.

This clonotype was counted many times. The chain joins TRBV10-3 to TRBJ1-5; D gene uncertain. This CDR3 is 13 amino acids long. Trimming stripped 3 bases from V and 5 bases from J, with 8 bases between. Germline-derived CDR1 and CDR2 are ENHRY and SYGVKD. DNA for the CDR3: TGTGCCATCAGTGAAGAGGATGATCAGCCCCAGCATTTT. Translating it yields CAISEEDDQPQHF.

This clonotype was seen at least ten times. The V and J genes are TRBV20-1 and TRBJ2-1; 13 nucleotides match TRBD2. Germline CDR1 and CDR2: DFQATT and SNEGSKA (reference sequence). The J segment lost 0 bases and the V segment lost 5 bases, leaving 4 bases of the junction unmatched. The CDR3 consists of 16 residues. The CDR3 sequence is CSAPGLAGSSYNEQFF. CDR3 DNA sequence: TGCAGTGCTCCGGGACTAGCGGGGAGCTCCTACAATGAGCAGTTCTTC.

This clonotype was detected many times. The chain recombines TRBV12-3 or TRBV12-4 with TRBJ1-2; weak D call: TRBD1 (6 bases). This CDR3 is built from 14 residues. V lost 2 bases, J lost 3 bases, and 10 bases lay in between. DNA for the CDR3: TGTGCCAGCAGTTTAAGATGGACAGACTATGGCTACACCTTC. This gives the protein CASSLRWTDYGYTF.

This clonotype was detected many times. This rearrangement joins TRBV7-2 to TRBJ2-3, with 8 bases aligning to TRBD2. V was clipped by 5 bases and J by 4 bases; unmatched bases: 11. Germline V lookup: CDR1 SGHTA, CDR2 FQGNSA. This CDR3 is built from 16 residues. This chain's CDR3 is CASSRLAGGAADTQYF. CDR3 nucleotides: TGTGCCAGCAGCCGCCTGGCGGGAGGCGCGGCAGATACGCAGTATTTT.

This chain joins TRBV4-3 and TRBJ1-4, with D unresolved. The ends were cut back, 1 base at V and 8 bases at J, with 14 bases in the middle. The CDR3 contains 15 residues. In germline, CDR1 is LGHNA, CDR2 YSLEER. The CDR3 bases are TGCGCCAGCAGCCAAGTGCTGGCAGTCGGGGAAAAACTGTTTTTT. Amino acid sequence: CASSQVLAVGEKLFF.

There are many counts of this clonotype. The CDR3 bases are TGTGCCAGCAGGGAGGACGGTTCTTCGCTCCTCCACTTT. Protein sequence: CASREDGSSLLHF. The V and J genes are TRBV28 and TRBJ1-6; D is undetermined. The CDR3 length is 13 residues. Germline V lookup: CDR1 MDHEN, CDR2 SYDVKM. Trimming left V 6 bases short and J 15 bases short, with 18 bases between. The full variable domain, rest sourced from reference TRBV28 and TRBJ1-6, is DVKVTQSSRYLVKRTGEKVFLECVQDMDHENMFWYRQDPGLGLRLIYFSYDVKMKEKGDIPEGYSVSREKKERFSLILESASTNQTSMYLCASREDGSSLLHFGNGTRLTVT.